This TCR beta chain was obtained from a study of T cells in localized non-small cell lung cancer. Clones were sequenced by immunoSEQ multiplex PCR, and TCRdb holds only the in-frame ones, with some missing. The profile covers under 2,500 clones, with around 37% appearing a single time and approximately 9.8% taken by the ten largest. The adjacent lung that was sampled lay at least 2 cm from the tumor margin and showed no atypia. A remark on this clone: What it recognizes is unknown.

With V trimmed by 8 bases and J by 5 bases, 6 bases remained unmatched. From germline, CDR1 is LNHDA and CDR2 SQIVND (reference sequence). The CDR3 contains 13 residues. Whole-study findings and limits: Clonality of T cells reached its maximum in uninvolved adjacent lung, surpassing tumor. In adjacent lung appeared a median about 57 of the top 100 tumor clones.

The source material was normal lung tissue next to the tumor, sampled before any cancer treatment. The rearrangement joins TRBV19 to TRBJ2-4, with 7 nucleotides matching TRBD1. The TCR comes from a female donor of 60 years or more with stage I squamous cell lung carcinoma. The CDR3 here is CASSGTAENIQYF. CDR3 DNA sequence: TGTGCCAGTTCCGGGACAGCTGAAAACATTCAGTACTTC. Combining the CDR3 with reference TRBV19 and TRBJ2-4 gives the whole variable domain DGGITQSPKYLFRKEGQNVTLSCEQNLNHDAMYWYRQDPGQGLRLIYYSQIVNDFQKGDIAEGYSVSREKKESFPLTVTSAQKNPTAFYLCASSGTAENIQYFGAGTRLSVL.